A selection of T cell receptor beta chains follows, all from one sample in a study of CD8 T cells in ankylosing spondylitis. TCRdb fed the 5' RACE reads into MiXCR, producing one record per CDR3 protein. Altogether a few hundred thousand distinct CDR3 sequences are present, roughly 13% being singletons, with the ten largest covering nearly 7%. Sequenced sample: blood, either unsorted or a sorted T cell fraction (not recorded which). These receptor sequences come from a male donor with ankylosing spondylitis. CDR3s include the opening cysteine and the closing phenylalanine or tryptophan. The order of the fields is D gene, V gene, clone size, CDR3 protein. A D gene is named only where the DNA matches it firmly. Clone size is given for some rows only: seen once, a few or many times, or a class if the clone is expanded.

>TRBD2|TRBV4-2|.
CASSQDWSGSREQFF
>.|TRBV3-1|.
CASSQDPWRDPYNEQFF
>.|TRBV5-1|many
CASSVQETQYF
>TRBD2|TRBV2|few
CASRGGLGLAEETQYF
>TRBD1|TRBV20-1|.
CSARGGRGRAGELFF
>.|TRBV6-2/TRBV6-3|.
CATSRQAGNTGELFF
>TRBD1|TRBV18|.
CASSPATGGETQYF
>.|TRBV7-2|many
CASSLVSGSTDTQYF
>TRBD1|TRBV3-1|many
CASSQDWGTGTYEQYF
>.|TRBV14|.
CASSQDGGTWGTDTQYF
>.|TRBV7-8|many
CASTPVRVNTGELFF
>.|TRBV12-3/TRBV12-4|many
CASSLRSEQFF
>.|TRBV5-4|few
CASSFKSGSYNEQFF
>.|TRBV24-1|.
CATSEVNQETQYF
>.|TRBV7-2|many
CASSLLGQYQETQYF
>TRBD1|TRBV5-1|.
CASSLGDSEETQYF
>.|TRBV7-2|.
CASSFQQGPYNSPLHF
>TRBD1|TRBV7-9|.
CASSLAGGANTQYF
>TRBD2|TRBV6-1|many
CASHLGTSGRNEQFF
>.|TRBV5-1|few
CASSLGQANSYEQYF
>TRBD2|TRBV24-1|.
CATRGEGEQFF
>.|TRBV20-1|few
CSARSDLNTEAFF
>.|TRBV12-3/TRBV12-4|many
CASSLGGGVTYYGYTF
>TRBD1|TRBV11-2|few
CASSRALQGFPYEQYF
>.|TRBV27|few
CASSFSGATSYTF
>.|TRBV20-1|many
CSAPLGVAGELFF
>.|TRBV11-2|.
CASSPARVGFRDGYTF
>.|TRBV19|few
CATRAFRGGELFF
>TRBD1|TRBV7-2|many
CASSLDRRGDSPLHF